This TCR beta chain was profiled in a study of cytomegalovirus exposure and HLA in healthy donors. Turning to the study itself: In an earlier analysis, 95 million to 140 million unique TCR beta sequences were found from some 180 million T cells. HLA-typed donors were the source of 86 million or so unique TCRs held in an early data release.

The V and J ends lost 1 base and 7 bases respectively, with 11 bases between them. This CDR3 region has 13 residues. Germline CDR1 and CDR2: SGHNT and YYREEE (reference sequence). Study results and caveats: More than 150 TCR beta chains were listed as cytomegalovirus-associated.

These donors, healthy bone marrow donors, were studied. The PCR used 60 Vbeta and 13 Jbeta primers. TCRdb's table, derived via immunoSEQ multiplex PCR, lists solely in-frame clones and lacks some. This table holds around 210,000 clones. Remarks on this clone: Antigen specificity is unknown.

Sequencing was done on a sample of PBMCs. The TCR sequence derives from a girl aged 2-9 years in good health and CMV-seropositive. The rearrangement links TRBV5-4 to TRBJ1-2; tentatively, D is TRBD1 (6 bases). CDR3 protein: CASSLPQGPGYTF. In DNA form, the CDR3 reads TGTGCCAGCAGCTTGCCACAGGGCCCTGGCTACACCTTC.